The sequence of this T cell receptor (beta chain) was determined in a study of memory CD4+ T cells and cytomegalovirus serostatus. As for the study in general: Healthy Belgian adult donors included under ten CMV-positive and 20 to 30 CMV-negative people.

Single viable CD3+CD4+CD8-CD45RO+ cells were sorted as the memory CD4+ T cells. Germline values: CDR1 SGHNT, CDR2 YENEEA. The CDR3 has 15 residues. The V gene lost 4 bases and the J gene lost 1 base, with 14 bases spanning the gap. Clones were sequenced by immunoSEQ multiplex PCR, and TCRdb holds only the in-frame ones, with some missing. The profile covers tens of thousands of clones, with around four fifths appearing a single time and 0.5% to 0.8% taken by the ten largest. This chain joins TRBV11-3 and TRBJ2-7; D is tentatively TRBD1 or TRBD2 (7 bases each). Source material: memory CD4+ T cells from blood. The clonotype comes from an adult in good health and CMV-seronegative. Some clones in this sample may be carry-over from other donors' samples. The CDR3 region has the DNA TGTGCCAGCAGCTCAGGGGGGGACCGATCCTACGAGCAGTACTTC. It codes for CASSSGGDRSYEQYF.